This TCR beta chain appears in the sequencing data of a study of blood T cell repertoires in COVID-19 (dated by TCRdb to between 2020 and 2021). A note on the overall study: Samples covering the acute and convalescent phases of COVID-19 were provided by collaborators in the United States, Italy and Spain. The material from the prospective study consisted of cDNA or gDNA derived from T cells, B-cell-depleted T cells, or PBMCs. The dataset comprised deeply sampled blood TCRbeta repertoires from subjects exposed to, actively infected with, or recovered from COVID-19. The repertoires were released in a freely available public database intended as a resource for research on the immune response to SARS-CoV-2. Samples were obtained from the ongoing ImmuneRACE study (first 160 participants) and from 1,254 subjects provided by 6 global collaborators. Nearly every sample came with metadata listing a de-identified subject ID, COVID-19 status, age in years and sex. Where HLA class I and class II types were available, the types were taken from metadata supplied by the sample provider, not from assay-based typing. Results and caveats for the whole study, not just this receptor: Clinical and demographic metadata were provided uncurated, with the amount varying by source and participant.

TCRbeta CDR3 regions were amplified from genomic DNA using the immunoSEQ Assay, a bias-controlled multiplex PCR. The study's own analysis went as follows. Nucleated cell counts per sample were estimated from amplification of reference gene primers within the assay. To quantify the absolute abundance of each unique TCRbeta CDR3 rearrangement, sequence reads were collapsed and filtered. For each sample, productive Simpson clonality was calculated by taking the square root of Simpson's diversity index across productive rearrangements. In its TCRdb copy, this immuneACCESS table keeps in-frame sequences only and misses some clones. Where compared with another copy, unresolved V genes explain less than half of these, and the others have no known cause. The DNA gave D and trimming, while V, J and clone size come from that table. The sample table lists 250,000 to 300,000 clones, 70% to 90% of them with a count of one. Around 1.8% of the sample is held by the ten biggest clonotypes.

The CDR3 measures 16 amino acids from cysteine to phenylalanine. Only the CDR3 region is kept as DNA, spanning 48 bases read in frame from base 1. Trimming takes 5 bases off V and 6 bases off J; junction bases not matched to a gene: 8. CDR1 and CDR2 were assigned from the germline V gene as SGHAT and FQNNGV. As regards this clone: Its antigen target is currently unknown. No base quality information exists; no much larger clone differs at one position.

In the prospective study, participants were roughly 18 to 95 years old, resided in 24 geographic areas of the United States, and were enrolled through a virtual design. To assign participants to cohorts, the prospective study relied on clinical history that participants themselves reported in a screening survey and a study questionnaire. ImmuneRACE Cohort 3 recovered participants were defined by two consecutive negative NP/OP PCR tests, healthcare professional clearance, or symptom resolution. Each participant in the prospective study had whole blood, serum and a nasopharyngeal or oropharyngeal swab collected by mobile phlebotomists. Additional blood draws and questionnaires over an approximately two-month period could optionally be provided by prospective study participants. Prospective study blood samples were shipped either frozen or at room temperature before DNA extraction.

The receptor's source is a woman in her 50s who had recovered from COVID-19. The chain joins TRBV11-2 to TRBJ1-6, and TRBD1 matches 9 of the central bases. Sequencing was performed on PBMCs or T cells enriched from blood (not recorded which). The CDR3 sequence is CASSPTRDRVNSPLHF. In nucleotide form, the sequence is TGTGCCAGCAGCCCAACGCGGGACAGGGTTAATTCACCCCTCCACTTT.